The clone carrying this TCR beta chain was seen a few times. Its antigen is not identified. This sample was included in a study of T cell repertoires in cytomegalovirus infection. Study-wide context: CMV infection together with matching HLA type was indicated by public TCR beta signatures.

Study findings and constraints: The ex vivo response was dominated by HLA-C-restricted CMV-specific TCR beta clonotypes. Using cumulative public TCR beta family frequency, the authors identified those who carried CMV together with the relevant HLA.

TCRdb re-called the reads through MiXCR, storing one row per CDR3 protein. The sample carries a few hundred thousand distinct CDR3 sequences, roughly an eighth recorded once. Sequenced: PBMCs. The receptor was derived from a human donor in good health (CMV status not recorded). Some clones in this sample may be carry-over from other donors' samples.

Here the CDR3 DNA reads TGCAGTGCCCCAGAGGGAGGGAAGTTTAAGTCACCCCTCCACTTT. It translates to CSAPEGGKFKSPLHF. The rearrangement joins TRBV20-1 to TRBJ1-6; D gene ambiguous. Trimming pared 6 bases from V and 10 bases from J, leaving 22 bases between. This CDR3 is 15 amino acids long. Germline CDR1 and CDR2: DFQATT and SNEGSKA (reference sequence).